The clone carrying this T cell receptor beta chain was detected only once. The antigen is not known. J gave up 2 bases and V 5 bases, and 7 bases lay outside the gene matches. The CDR3 runs to 15 residues. Germline values: CDR1 ENHRY, CDR2 SYGVKD. This record belongs to a study of cytomegalovirus exposure and HLA in healthy donors. Study observations and caveats: Usually a TCR sequence was rare, but some public TCRs were found in many donors. There was a cluster of highly shared sequence variants that was likely a sequencing artifact. As a later analysis showed, several of the most significant clusters appeared to be linked to common viral pathogens.

PCR was performed using 60 Vbeta and 13 Jbeta primers. Sequencing used immunoSEQ multiplex PCR; TCRdb keeps in-frame clones, though not all of them. This table holds approximately 150,000 clones, around two thirds found once. This receptor was identified in a woman younger than 30 in good health and CMV-seronegative. Sample: PBMCs. V gene TRBV10-3 combines with J gene TRBJ2-5; 8 bases align to TRBD2. CDR3 loop: CAISQAGGRQETQYF. In DNA, the CDR3 is TGTGCCATCAGTCAGGCGGGGGGTCGTCAAGAGACCCAGTACTTC.